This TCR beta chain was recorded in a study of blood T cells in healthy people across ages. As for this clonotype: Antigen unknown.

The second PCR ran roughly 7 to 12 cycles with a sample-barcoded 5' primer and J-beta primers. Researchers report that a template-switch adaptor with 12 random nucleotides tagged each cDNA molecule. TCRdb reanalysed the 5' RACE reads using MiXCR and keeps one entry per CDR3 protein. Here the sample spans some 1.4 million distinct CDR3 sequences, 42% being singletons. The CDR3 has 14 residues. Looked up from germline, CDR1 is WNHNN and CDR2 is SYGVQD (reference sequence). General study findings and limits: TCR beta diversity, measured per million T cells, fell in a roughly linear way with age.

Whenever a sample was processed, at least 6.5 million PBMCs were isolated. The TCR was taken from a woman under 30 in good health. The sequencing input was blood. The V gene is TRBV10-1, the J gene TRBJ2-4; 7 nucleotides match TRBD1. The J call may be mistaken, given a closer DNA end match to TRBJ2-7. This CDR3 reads CASSLDRDAYEQYF. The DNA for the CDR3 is TGCGCCAGCAGCCTCGACAGGGATGCGTACGAGCAGTACTTC.